What follows are 29 T cell receptor beta chains derived from one specimen sequenced in a study of blood T cell repertoires in COVID-19. Some clones are missing from TCRdb's copy, which holds only in-frame ones; the method was immunoSEQ multiplex PCR. The table shows about 16,000 clones, with approximately 92% occurring only once. Sequencing used peripheral blood. The receptor set was obtained from a human donor with active COVID-19. The donor label of this sample is uncertain.

The chain uses TRBV2 and TRBJ2-1; D may be TRBD2 (6 bases). Trimming shortened V by 7 bases and J by 2 bases, and 18 bases separated the two germline ends. Germline V gives CDR1 SNHLY, CDR2 FYNNEI. The CDR3 extends over 16 amino acids. The CDR3 reads CASKKAPRGAYNEQFF. CDR3 coding DNA: TGTGCCAGCAAGAAAGCCCCGCGGGGAGCCTACAATGAGCAGTTCTTC.

The V call is TRBV6-4, the J call TRBJ2-1; TRBD1 aligns across 9 bases. CDR1 and CDR2 (germline): MRHNA, SNTAGT. J gave up 5 bases and V 4 bases, and 6 bases lay outside the gene matches. The CDR3 has 15 amino acids. This CDR3 is CASSVGQGIDNEQFF. The CDR3 DNA follows: TGTGCCAGCAGTGTGGGACAGGGCATCGACAATGAGCAGTTCTTC.

The rearrangement uses TRBV24-1 and TRBJ1-3; D remains ambiguous. The CDR3 has 15 residues. CDR1 and CDR2 (germline): KGHDR, SFDVKD. V was trimmed by 4 bases and J by 2 bases, leaving 11 bases between them. Here the CDR3 DNA reads TGTGCCACCAGTGACCCTAGGGAGGCTGGAAACACCATATATTTT. Translated, it gives CATSDPREAGNTIYF.

J is TRBJ1-2 and V is TRBV6-6; D may be TRBD1 (6 bases). Between the trimmed V and J ends, which lost 6 bases and 8 bases, there was a span of 13 bases. The CDR3 length is 12 residues. Germline V gene lookup returns CDR1 MNHNY and CDR2 SVGAGI (reference sequence). CDR3 loop: CASSRTERGYTF. The CDR3 nucleotides read TGTGCCAGCAGCCGGACAGAGCGGGGCTACACCTTC.

The rearrangement uses TRBV29-1 and TRBJ2-1; 9 bases are shared with TRBD1. Trimming took 6 bases from V and 2 from J; bases not matched to a gene: 5. The CDR3 loop spans 14 amino acids. The germline gives CDR1 SQVTM, CDR2 ANQGSEA. The CDR3 bases are TGCAGCGTCTTCCGGGACAGGGCCTACAATGAGCAGTTCTTC. This gives the protein CSVFRDRAYNEQFF.

This chain joins TRBV6-1 and TRBJ2-1; TRBD1 agrees at 8 bases. The J segment lost 2 bases and the V segment lost 1 base, leaving 10 bases of the junction unmatched. The CDR3 has 18 residues. The germline V gene encodes CDR1 MNHNS and CDR2 SASEGT. Here the CDR3 reads CASSEDGTGPIAYNEQFF. The CDR3 DNA follows: TGTGCCAGCAGTGAAGACGGGACAGGACCCATTGCCTACAATGAGCAGTTCTTC.

The rearrangement joins TRBV5-1 to TRBJ2-1; 8 bases match TRBD2. The CDR3 has 15 amino acids. V lost 6 bases to trimming and J lost 3 bases; unmatched junction nucleotides: 8. In germline, CDR1 is SGHRS, CDR2 YFSETQ. CDR3 amino acids: CASKPRTSSYNEQFF. DNA for the CDR3: TGCGCCAGCAAACCTCGGACTAGCAGCTACAATGAGCAGTTCTTC.

The J gene is TRBJ2-1, the V gene TRBV11-3; 9 bases are a match to TRBD2. CDR3 size: 15 residues. The V and J ends lost 5 bases and 6 bases, in that order; junction bases with no gene match: 8. Germline V CDR1 and CDR2: SGHNT, YENEEA. The DNA for the CDR3 is TGTGCCAGCAGCGCGCGGGGGGGCGGTCGCAATGAGCAGTTCTTC. Translating it yields CASSARGGGRNEQFF.

The chain carries TRBV5-6 and TRBJ2-7; TRBD2 is a possible D gene (5 bases). The CDR3 totals 14 residues. The V gene's germline CDR1 is SGHDT and CDR2 YYEEEE. V was shortened by 1 base and J by 2 bases, with 10 bases between the two germline ends. The CDR3 loop reads CASSLLWRPYEQYF. CDR3 DNA sequence: TGTGCCAGCAGCTTGTTGTGGAGGCCCTACGAGCAGTACTTC.

V gene TRBV5-6 combines with J gene TRBJ1-2, with 9 nucleotides matching TRBD1. The CDR3 spans 15 residues. CDR1 and CDR2 (germline): SGHDT, YYEEEE. Unmatched junction bases numbered 12, after V lost 4 bases and J lost 8 bases. The CDR3 protein is CASSGLGGQGKGYTF. Here the CDR3 DNA reads TGTGCCAGCAGCGGTTTGGGCGGACAGGGGAAAGGCTACACCTTC.

This clone occurred once. The chain couples TRBV11-3 to TRBJ2-1; a weak D match, TRBD2 (6 bases). The CDR3 covers 16 residues. Trimming cost V 5 bases and J 7 bases, with 21 bases left between them. The germline CDR1 and CDR2 sequences are SGHNT and YENEEA. The CDR3 nucleotides are TGTGCCAGCAGCCTTAGCGGAGCAATCGAAGGTAATGAGCAGTTCTTC. Protein sequence: CASSLSGAIEGNEQFF.

The rearrangement links TRBV7-6 to TRBJ2-7; D unclear. Trimming cost V 5 bases and J 2 bases, with 16 bases left between them. CDR1 SGHVS and CDR2 FNYEAQ come from the germline V gene. The length of the CDR3 is 15 residues. As DNA, the CDR3 is TGTGCCAGCAGCAGCTTACGCGTCAATCCCTACGAGCAGTACTTC. The encoded protein is CASSSLRVNPYEQYF.

The chain joins TRBV19 to TRBJ2-3; D possibly corresponds to TRBD2 (6 bases). The CDR3 totals 17 residues. Germline V lookup: CDR1 LNHDA, CDR2 SQIVND (reference sequence). V gave up 4 bases and J gave up 4 bases, with 21 bases separating them. CDR3 region: CASSTPAGRPWADTQYF. The CDR3 bases are TGTGCCAGTAGTACGCCTGCCGGGAGACCATGGGCAGATACGCAGTATTTT.

This chain joins TRBV3-1 (or the pseudogene TRBV3-2) and TRBJ2-7; D call uncertain. CDR1 LGHDT and CDR2 YNNKEL come from the germline V gene (reference sequence). V was cut by 4 bases and J by 0 bases, with 16 bases left in between. The CDR3 runs 16 residues. The CDR3 coding sequence is TGTGCCAGCAGCCCAAGAACGGGTCAGAGCTCCTACGAGCAGTACTTC. This sequence encodes CASSPRTGQSSYEQYF.

This clone has more than one count but fewer than ten. The chain employs TRBV5-1 and TRBJ2-7; D remains ambiguous. Germline values: CDR1 SGHRS, CDR2 YFSETQ. CDR3 length: 12 residues. V shed 0 bases and J shed 3 bases, with 4 bases lying between them. The CDR3 sequence: CASSLASYEQYF. Written as DNA, the CDR3 is TGCGCCAGCAGCTTGGCTAGCTACGAGCAGTACTTC.

The chain employs TRBV29-1 and TRBJ1-6; D gene ambiguous. V was shortened by 4 bases and J by 7 bases, with 11 bases between the two germline ends. This CDR3 region has 13 residues. The germline CDR1 and CDR2 sequences are SQVTM and ANQGSEA. CDR3 bases: TGCAGCGTTGGTGTAGATACGAATTCACCCCTCCACTTT. It encodes CSVGVDTNSPLHF.

V is TRBV28 and J is TRBJ1-5; 9 bases are shared with TRBD1. Unmatched junction bases numbered 8, after V lost 10 bases and J lost 4 bases. The V gene's germline CDR1 is MDHEN and CDR2 SYDVKM. The CDR3 is 14 amino acids. In DNA, the CDR3 is TGTGCCACCAAATCGGGGACAGGGAATCAGCCCCAGCATTTT. It translates to CATKSGTGNQPQHF.

This chain joins TRBV4-1 and TRBJ2-7, with 11 positions matching TRBD2. The CDR3 runs 15 residues. J gave up 3 bases and V 1 base, and 2 bases lay outside the gene matches. The germline CDR1 and CDR2 sequences are MGHRA and YSYEKL. This CDR3 is CASSQVSGRVYEQYF. DNA of the CDR3: TGCGCCAGCAGCCAAGTTAGCGGGAGGGTCTACGAGCAGTACTTC.

The V call is TRBV2, the J call TRBJ1-2; D remains ambiguous. This CDR3 region has 13 residues. CDR1 and CDR2 (germline): SNHLY, FYNNEI. Between the trimmed V and J ends, which lost 4 bases and 2 bases, there was a span of 8 bases. The CDR3 here is CASSGVTNYGYTF. The CDR3 DNA is TGTGCCAGCAGTGGAGTTACGAACTATGGCTACACCTTC.

V gene TRBV19 combines with J gene TRBJ2-5, with TRBD2 matching 9 bases. The CDR3 covers 14 residues. The trim removed 6 bases at V and 4 bases at J, leaving 6 bases unmatched. Germline CDR1 and CDR2: LNHDA and SQIVND (reference sequence). CDR3 loop: CASSDSGSRETQYF. The CDR3 DNA follows: TGTGCCAGTAGCGATAGCGGGAGCAGAGAGACCCAGTACTTC. The full variable domain, its missing parts supplied by reference TRBV19 and TRBJ2-5, is DGGITQSPKYLFRKEGQNVTLSCEQNLNHDAMYWYRQDPGQGLRLIYYSQIVNDFQKGDIAEGYSVSREKKESFPLTVTSAQKNPTAFYLCASSDSGSRETQYFGPGTRLLVL.

The chain employs TRBV3-1 (or the pseudogene TRBV3-2) and TRBJ2-5; TRBD2 matches at 13 bases. From germline, CDR1 is LGHDT and CDR2 YNNKEL (reference sequence). This CDR3 comprises 16 residues. J was trimmed by 5 bases and V by 3 bases; bases with no gene match: 6. This chain's CDR3 is CASSHRTSGGRETQYF. DNA of the CDR3: TGTGCCAGCAGCCATCGGACTAGCGGGGGTCGGGAGACCCAGTACTTC.

The gene calls are TRBV12-3 or TRBV12-4 and TRBJ1-1, with TRBD1 matching over 10 bases. The ends lost 6 bases at V and 5 bases at J; junction bases unmatched: 3. The CDR3 has 13 amino acids. CDR3 protein: CASSKDRGTEAFF. For the CDR3, the DNA is TGTGCCAGCAGCAAGGACAGGGGGACTGAAGCTTTCTTT.

J is TRBJ1-1 and V is TRBV18, with TRBD1 identical over 8 bases. Trimming took 5 bases from V and 5 from J; bases not matched to a gene: 4. CDR1 is KGHSH and CDR2 is LQKENI in the germline V gene. The length of the CDR3 is 13 residues. The CDR3 region has the DNA TGTGCCAGCTCAGCGACAGGGGCGACTGAAGCTTTCTTT. Translation gives CASSATGATEAFF.

The V call is TRBV20-1, the J call TRBJ2-7; 7 bases are a match to TRBD2. Germline V gene data show CDR1 as DFQATT and CDR2 as SNEGSKA (reference sequence). J gave up 3 bases and V 3 bases, and 11 bases lay outside the gene matches. The CDR3 sequence is 15 residues long. CDR3 nucleotide sequence: TGCAGTGCTAGTCGGAGAGCGGGGACGCACTACGAGCAGTACTTC. Translating gives CSASRRAGTHYEQYF.

Only a few counts were recorded for this clone. The genes are TRBV2 and TRBJ1-6; no clear D gene. Germline CDR1 is SNHLY and CDR2 is FYNNEI. This CDR3 has 13 residues. Trimming shortened V by 10 bases and J by 6 bases, and 13 bases separated the two germline ends. The CDR3 loop is CATRVGLNSPLHF. The CDR3 bases are TGTGCCACCCGTGTTGGGCTTAATTCACCCCTCCACTTT.

The chain joins TRBV4-1 to TRBJ1-5; tentatively, D is TRBD1 (5 bases). V lost 3 bases, J lost 6 bases, and 15 bases lay in between. Germline-derived CDR1 and CDR2 are MGHRA and YSYEKL. The CDR3 runs to 15 residues. CDR3 protein: CASSHPDRGVQPQHF. The CDR3, as DNA: TGCGCCAGCAGCCACCCTGACCGGGGGGTTCAGCCCCAGCATTTT.

This clone was recorded only once. The J gene is TRBJ2-5, the V gene TRBV10-3; D may be TRBD1 (5 bases). V was shortened by 2 bases and J by 2 bases, with 12 bases between the two germline ends. The germline V gene encodes CDR1 ENHRY and CDR2 SYGVKD. The CDR3 covers 15 residues. The CDR3 is CAISENRKNQETQYF. Here the CDR3 DNA reads TGTGCCATCAGTGAGAACAGGAAGAATCAAGAGACCCAGTACTTC.

V usage is TRBV5-4 and J usage is TRBJ2-3; the match to TRBD1 covers 10 bases. Germline trimming cut 2 bases from V and 1 base from J; bases unmatched to any gene: 7. The CDR3 has 17 amino acids. Germline V lookup: CDR1 SGHNT, CDR2 YYREEE (reference sequence). DNA for the CDR3: TGTGCCAGCAGCTTCGCGACAGGGGGCAGGGGCACAGATACGCAGTATTTT. Translation gives CASSFATGGRGTDTQYF.

In nucleotides, the CDR3 is TGCGCCCCTCCGGGCCCCTCGGGGGAGGAAGAGACCCAGTACTTC. This codes for CAPPGPSGEEETQYF. The chain joins TRBV10-1 to TRBJ2-5, with D perhaps TRBD2 (6 bases). There are 15 residues in the CDR3. The germline V and J ends were trimmed by 11 bases and 3 bases, with 22 bases remaining between them. From germline, CDR1 is WNHNN and CDR2 SYGVQD (reference sequence).